This T cell receptor beta chain was captured by sequencing in a study of blood T cell repertoires in COVID-19. Study information: The samples span acute and convalescent COVID-19 from the United States, Italy and Spain.

Method: immunoSEQ multiplex PCR; TCRdb's copy keeps in-frame clones and lacks some. Of roughly 48,000 clones listed, 93% are singletons. V shed 2 bases, J shed 0 bases, and the junction held 2 bases outside the gene matches. CDR1 MDHEN and CDR2 SYDVKM come from the germline V gene. The CDR3 runs to 15 residues. Seattle patients were enrolled while actively infected and followed longitudinally. The sequencing input was peripheral blood. The TCR was taken from a man aged 55 to 70 with COVID-19, enrolled during active disease. This sequence joins TRBV28 and TRBJ2-5; 8 positions agree with TRBD1. In nucleotides, the CDR3 is TGTGCCAGCAGTTTAGCAGGGGGCCACCAAGAGACCCAGTACTTC. Amino acids: CASSLAGGHQETQYF.